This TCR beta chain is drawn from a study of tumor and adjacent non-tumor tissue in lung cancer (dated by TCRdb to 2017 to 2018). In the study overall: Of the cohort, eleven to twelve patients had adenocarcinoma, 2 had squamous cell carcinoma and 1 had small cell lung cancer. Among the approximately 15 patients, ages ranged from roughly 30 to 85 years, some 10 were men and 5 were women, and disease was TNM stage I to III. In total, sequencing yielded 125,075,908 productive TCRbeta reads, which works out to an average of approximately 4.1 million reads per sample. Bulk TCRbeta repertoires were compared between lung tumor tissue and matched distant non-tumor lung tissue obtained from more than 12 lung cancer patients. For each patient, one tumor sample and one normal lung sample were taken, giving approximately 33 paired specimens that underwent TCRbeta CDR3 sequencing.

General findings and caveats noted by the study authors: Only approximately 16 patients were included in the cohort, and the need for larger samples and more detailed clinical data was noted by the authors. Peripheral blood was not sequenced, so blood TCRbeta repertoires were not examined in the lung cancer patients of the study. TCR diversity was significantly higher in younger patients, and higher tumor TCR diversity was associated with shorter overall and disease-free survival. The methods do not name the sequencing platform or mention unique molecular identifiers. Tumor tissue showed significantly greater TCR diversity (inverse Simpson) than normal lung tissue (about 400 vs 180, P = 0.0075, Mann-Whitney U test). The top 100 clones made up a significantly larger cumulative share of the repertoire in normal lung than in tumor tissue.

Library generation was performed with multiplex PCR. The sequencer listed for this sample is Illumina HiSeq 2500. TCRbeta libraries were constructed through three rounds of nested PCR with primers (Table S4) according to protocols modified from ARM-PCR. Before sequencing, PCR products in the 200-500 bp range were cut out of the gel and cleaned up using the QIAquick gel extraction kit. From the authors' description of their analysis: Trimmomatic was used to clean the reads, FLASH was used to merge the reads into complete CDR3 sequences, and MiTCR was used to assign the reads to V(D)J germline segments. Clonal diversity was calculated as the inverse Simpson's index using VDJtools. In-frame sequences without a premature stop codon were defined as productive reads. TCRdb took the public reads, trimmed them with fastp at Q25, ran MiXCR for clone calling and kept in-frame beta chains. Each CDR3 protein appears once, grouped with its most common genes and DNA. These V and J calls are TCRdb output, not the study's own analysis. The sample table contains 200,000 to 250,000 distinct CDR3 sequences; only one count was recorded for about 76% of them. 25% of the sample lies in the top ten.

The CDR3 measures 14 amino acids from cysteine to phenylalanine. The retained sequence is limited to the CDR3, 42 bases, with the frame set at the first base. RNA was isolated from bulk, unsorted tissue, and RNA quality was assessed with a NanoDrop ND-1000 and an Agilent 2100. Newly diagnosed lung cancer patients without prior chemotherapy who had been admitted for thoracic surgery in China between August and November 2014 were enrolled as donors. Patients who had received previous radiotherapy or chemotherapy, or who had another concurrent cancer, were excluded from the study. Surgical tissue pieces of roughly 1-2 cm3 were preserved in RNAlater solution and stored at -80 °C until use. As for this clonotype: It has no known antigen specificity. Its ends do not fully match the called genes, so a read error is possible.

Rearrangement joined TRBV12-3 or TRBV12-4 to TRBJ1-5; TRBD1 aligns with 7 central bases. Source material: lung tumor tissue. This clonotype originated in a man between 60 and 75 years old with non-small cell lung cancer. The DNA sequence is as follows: TGTGTCAGCAGTTTCAGGGGGATGAATCAGCCCCAGCATTTT. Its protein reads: CVSSFRGMNQPQHF.